The next 13 T cell receptor beta chains were all read from a single sample in a study of shared clonotypes between healthy human individuals (dated by TCRdb to about 2020). Libraries were built with the immunoSEQ multiplex PCR assay. The table was pulled from immuneACCESS by TCRdb, which kept in-frame rearrangements only. Such tables lose some clones; where checked, under half of the loss comes from unresolved V genes, and the rest has no known cause. Here the sample has 2 million or so clones; 95% occur a single time. Jointly, the top ten make up 0.1% to 0.15% of the sample. Sequencing was done on a sample of naive CD4+ T cells sorted from blood. The label giving this sample's cell subset or site can be read as: CD45RA+ positively selected. The receptor set was obtained from a man younger than 35 in good health.

This chain links TRBV5-4 with TRBJ2-1; no definite D call. This CDR3 is 15 amino acids long. Trimming cost V 0 bases and J 2 bases, with 9 bases left between them. Germline V CDR1 and CDR2: SGHNT, YYREEE (reference sequence). The CDR3 here is CASSLGTTAYNEQFF. In nucleotides, the CDR3 is TGTGCCAGCAGCTTGGGTACTACCGCCTACAATGAGCAGTTCTTC.

The chain is built from TRBV19 and TRBJ2-5; D may be TRBD1 (5 bases). The CDR3 totals 16 residues. Trimming removed 4 bases at V and 1 base at J, with 16 bases between. Germline V gene sequence: CDR1 LNHDA, CDR2 SQIVND (reference sequence). CDR3 coding DNA: TGTGCCAGTAGTACCGAGTGGGGCAGGATCCAAGAGACCCAGTACTTC. This translates into CASSTEWGRIQETQYF.

This chain uses TRBV5-1 with TRBJ1-3; 7 nucleotides match TRBD1. Germline trimming cut 4 bases from V and 4 bases from J; bases unmatched to any gene: 5. The CDR3 loop spans 14 amino acids. Germline V gene data show CDR1 as SGHRS and CDR2 as YFSETQ. CDR3 loop: CASSPQGYGNTIYF. CDR3 bases: TGCGCCAGCAGCCCACAGGGGTACGGAAACACCATATATTTT.

This clone showed up just once. The rearrangement uses TRBV2 and TRBJ1-2; D uncertain. The germline gives CDR1 SNHLY, CDR2 FYNNEI. There are 13 residues in the CDR3. V lost 1 base, J lost 7 bases, and 10 bases lay in between. CDR3 residues: CASSEVAAIGYTF. CDR3 bases: TGTGCCAGCAGTGAAGTGGCAGCTATTGGCTACACCTTC.

The chain links TRBV28 to TRBJ2-1; 7 nucleotides line up with TRBD2. After removal of 4 bases from V and 0 bases from J, the junction contained 3 bases not matched to a gene. The length of the CDR3 is 15 residues. CDR1 is MDHEN and CDR2 is SYDVKM in the germline V gene. The CDR3 spells CASSSLAASYNEQFF. For the CDR3, the DNA is TGTGCCAGCAGTTCGCTAGCGGCCTCCTACAATGAGCAGTTCTTC.

The chain is built from TRBV5-6 and TRBJ2-7, with D unresolved. CDR3 length: 13 residues. Trimming shortened V by 0 bases and J by 2 bases, and 6 bases separated the two germline ends. The germline gives CDR1 SGHDT, CDR2 YYEEEE. CDR3 in amino acids: CASSLANTYEQYF. The CDR3 DNA reads TGTGCCAGCAGCTTGGCCAACACCTACGAGCAGTACTTC.

This chain uses TRBV18 with TRBJ2-3; 9 positions agree with TRBD2. Per germline, CDR1 KGHSH and CDR2 LQKENI. Unmatched junction bases numbered 7, after V lost 7 bases and J lost 2 bases. The CDR3 is 15 amino acids. This CDR3 reads CASCGTSSPTDTQYF. CDR3 nucleotide sequence: TGTGCCAGCTGTGGGACTAGCAGTCCCACAGATACGCAGTATTTT.

About this clone: The same CDR3 arises from other DNA sequences in this sample as well. The CDR3 spells CAISESGQGITDTQYF. The CDR3 region has the DNA TGTGCCATCAGTGAGTCAGGACAGGGAATCACAGATACGCAGTATTTT. The chain uses TRBV10-3 and TRBJ2-3; TRBD1 matches 8 bases. The length of the CDR3 is 16 residues. Germline-derived CDR1 and CDR2 are ENHRY and SYGVKD. J lost 2 bases, V lost 0 bases, and 4 bases had no gene match.

Here the CDR3 reads CASRLSGLSPLHF. The CDR3 DNA reads as TGTGCCAGCAGACTATCAGGGCTTTCACCCCTCCACTTT. The gene calls are TRBV6-5 and TRBJ1-6; a possible D gene is TRBD1 (5 bases). V lost 6 bases and J lost 9, with 12 bases in between. Germline lookup yields CDR1 MNHEY and CDR2 SVGAGI. The CDR3 totals 13 residues.

DNA for the CDR3: TGTGCCATCAGTGAAGCGGCAGATATGAACTATGGCTACACCTTC. Translation: CAISEAADMNYGYTF. V usage is TRBV10-3 and J usage is TRBJ1-2; the D is unclear. The germline V gene has CDR1 ENHRY and CDR2 SYGVKD. Trimming took off 3 bases at V and 2 bases at J, with 13 bases between the two ends. The CDR3 has 15 residues.

This clone was found once. The chain uses TRBV29-1 and TRBJ2-7; either TRBD1 or TRBD2 may fit D (5 bases each). From germline, CDR1 is SQVTM and CDR2 ANQGSEA. With 7 bases removed from V and 1 base from J, the gap between germline ends came to 20 bases. The CDR3 consists of 15 residues. The CDR3 reads CSAGRYRDGSYEQYF. In nucleotides, the CDR3 is TGCAGCGCCGGAAGGTACCGGGACGGTTCCTACGAGCAGTACTTC.

The chain joins TRBV5-1 to TRBJ1-5, with D possibly being TRBD1 (5 bases). The CDR3 has 16 residues. The V end was cut by 0 bases, the J end by 0 bases, with 10 bases between. Germline V lookup: CDR1 SGHRS, CDR2 YFSETQ. The CDR3 bases are TGCGCCAGCAGCTTGGGGGACGGAGATAGCAATCAGCCCCAGCATTTT. This encodes CASSLGDGDSNQPQHF.

The rearrangement uses TRBV23-1 and TRBJ2-7; D not resolved. TRBV23-1 is an ORF, with its function uncertain. Deletions cut 2 bases from V and 3 bases from J, with 11 bases between. The CDR3 has 14 residues. The DNA for the CDR3 is TGCGCCAGCAGTCAACCCCGATCCGACTACGAGCAGTACTTC. This gives the protein CASSQPRSDYEQYF.